This TCR beta chain emerged from a study of T cell repertoires in cytomegalovirus infection. Study background: Public TCR beta signatures were indicative of both CMV infection and a matching HLA type. General study findings and limits: What dominated the ex vivo response were HLA-C-restricted CMV-specific TCR beta clonotypes.

MiXCR was run by TCRdb on the reads, yielding one entry per CDR3 protein. The sample shows about 320,000 distinct CDR3 sequences, roughly 9.5% of them seen only once. This clonotype was observed a handful of times. Its target is unknown. The CDR3 is 12 residues long. Deletions cut 6 bases from V and 6 bases from J, with 9 bases between. The V and J genes are TRBV12-3 or TRBV12-4 and TRBJ1-5; D is unresolved. Sequencing was carried out using PBMCs. The TCR was taken from a human donor in good health (CMV status not recorded). Some clones in this sample may be carry-over from other donors' samples. The CDR3 spells CASSTEVQPQHF. The CDR3 nucleotides are TGTGCCAGCAGCACGGAGGTTCAGCCCCAGCATTTT.